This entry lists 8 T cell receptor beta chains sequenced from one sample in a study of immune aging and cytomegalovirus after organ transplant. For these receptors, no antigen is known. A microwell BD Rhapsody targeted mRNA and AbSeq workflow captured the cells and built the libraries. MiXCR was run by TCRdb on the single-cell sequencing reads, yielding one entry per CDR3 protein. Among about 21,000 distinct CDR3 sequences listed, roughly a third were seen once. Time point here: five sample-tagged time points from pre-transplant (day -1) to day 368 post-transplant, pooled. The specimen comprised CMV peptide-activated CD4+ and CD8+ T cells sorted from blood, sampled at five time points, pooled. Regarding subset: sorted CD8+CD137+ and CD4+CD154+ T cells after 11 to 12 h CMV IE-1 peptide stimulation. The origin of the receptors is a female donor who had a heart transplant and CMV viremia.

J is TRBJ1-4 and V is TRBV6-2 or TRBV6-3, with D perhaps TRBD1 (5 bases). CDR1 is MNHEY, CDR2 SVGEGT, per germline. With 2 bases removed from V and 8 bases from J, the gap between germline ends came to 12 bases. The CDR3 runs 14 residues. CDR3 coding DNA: TGTGCCAGCAGTTACCCCGGAGGGGCCGAAAAACTGTTTTTT. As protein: CASSYPGGAEKLFF.

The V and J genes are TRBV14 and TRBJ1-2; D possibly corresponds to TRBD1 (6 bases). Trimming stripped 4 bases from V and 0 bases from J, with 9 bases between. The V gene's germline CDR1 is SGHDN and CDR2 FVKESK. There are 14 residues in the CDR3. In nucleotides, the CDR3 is TGTGCCAGCAGCCCGACAGGAGCTAACTATGGCTACACCTTC. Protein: CASSPTGANYGYTF.

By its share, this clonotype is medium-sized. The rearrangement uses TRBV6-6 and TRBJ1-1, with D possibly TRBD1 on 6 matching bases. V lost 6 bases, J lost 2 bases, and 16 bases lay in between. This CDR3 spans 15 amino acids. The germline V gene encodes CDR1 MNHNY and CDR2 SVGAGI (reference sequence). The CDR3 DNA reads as TGTGCCAGCAGATCGTTCAGGGGATCAAACACTGAAGCTTTCTTT. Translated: CASRSFRGSNTEAFF.

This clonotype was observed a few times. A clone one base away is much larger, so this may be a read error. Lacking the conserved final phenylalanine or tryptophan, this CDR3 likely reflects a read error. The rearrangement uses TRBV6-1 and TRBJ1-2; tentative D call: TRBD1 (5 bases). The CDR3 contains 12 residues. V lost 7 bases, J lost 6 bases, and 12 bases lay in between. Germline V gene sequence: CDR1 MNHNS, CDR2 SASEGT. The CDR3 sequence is CASMRGVDGYTL. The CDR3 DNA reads TGTGCCAGCATGCGGGGCGTAGATGGCTACACCCTC.

For the CDR3, the DNA is TGCGCCAGCAGCTTCGGACTAGCGGGTGGCAATGAGCAGTTCTTC. This sequence encodes CASSFGLAGGNEQFF. The chain is built from TRBV5-1 and TRBJ2-1; 11 positions match TRBD2. The germline CDR1 and CDR2 sequences are SGHRS and YFSETQ. This CDR3 spans 15 amino acids. J was trimmed by 6 bases and V by 2 bases; bases with no gene match: 4. Combining the CDR3 with reference TRBV5-1 and TRBJ2-1 gives the whole variable domain KAGVTQTPRYLIKTRGQQVTLSCSPISGHRSVSWYQQTPGQGLQFLFEYFSETQRNKGNFPGRFSGRQFSNSRSEMNVSTLELGDSALYLCASSFGLAGGNEQFFGPGTRLTVL.

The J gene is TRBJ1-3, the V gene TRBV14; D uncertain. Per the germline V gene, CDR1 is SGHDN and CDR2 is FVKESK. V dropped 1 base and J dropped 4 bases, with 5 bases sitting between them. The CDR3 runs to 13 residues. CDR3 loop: CASSQVRGNTIYF. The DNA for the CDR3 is TGTGCCAGCAGCCAAGTCAGGGGAAACACCATATATTTT.

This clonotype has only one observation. The CDR3 DNA reads TGTGCCAGCAGTGACCCACAAGAGGATGGGGCGGGAGAGACCCAGTACTTC. It codes for CASSDPQEDGAGETQYF. This chain uses TRBV6-4 with TRBJ2-5; TRBD1 or TRBD2 may be the D gene (5 bases each). The CDR3 covers 17 residues. The V and J ends lost 2 bases and 4 bases respectively, with 20 bases between them. Per the germline V gene, CDR1 is MRHNA and CDR2 is SNTAGT.

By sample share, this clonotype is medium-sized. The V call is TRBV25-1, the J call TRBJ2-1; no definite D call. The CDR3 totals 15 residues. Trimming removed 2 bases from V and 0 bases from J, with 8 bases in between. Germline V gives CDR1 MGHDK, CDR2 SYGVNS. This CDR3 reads CASSEVLSSYNEQFF. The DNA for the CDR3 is TGTGCCAGCAGTGAAGTTTTAAGCTCCTACAATGAGCAGTTCTTC.